This T cell receptor beta chain emerged from a study of PD-1 blockade in classical Hodgkin lymphoma. Study details: Nivolumab dosed at 3 mg/kg went to patients intravenously every 2 weeks. Study results and caveats: Newly diagnosed patients had baseline TCR diversity that was reportedly lower than that of healthy donors. What drove the repertoire differences, possibly disease activity or prior therapy, has not been defined. Before treatment, complete responders showed about the same diversity as newly diagnosed patients.

Measured with immunoSEQ multiplex PCR; TCRdb has only the in-frame clones, and not every one. This table holds approximately 150,000 clones, about 78% found once. In every patient, relapse followed autologous stem cell transplantation, while exposure to brentuximab vedotin differed. To note about this clone: Antigen specificity is unknown.

Germline V gene lookup returns CDR1 ENHRY and CDR2 SYGVKD. V shed 0 bases and J 15 bases; nucleotides not matched to a gene: 3. The CDR3 loop spans 12 amino acids. The V call is TRBV10-3, the J call TRBJ2-2, with 8 bases that match TRBD1. This TCR was sampled from a human donor with classical Hodgkin lymphoma. Material: peripheral blood mononuclear cells (PBMCs), obtained before the second cycle of nivolumab. Here the CDR3 DNA reads TGTGCCATCAGTGAGTCCCGGGACAGGATGTTTTTT. Amino acid sequence: CAISESRDRMFF.